Included here is one TCR beta chain sequence, with context. Its target is unknown. PCR primers comprised 60 Vbeta and 13 Jbeta primers. Sequencing was performed with immunoSEQ multiplex PCR; in TCRdb, only in-frame clones are kept and a portion is missing. The sample has some 250,000 clones, 82% seen once. This record comes from a study of cytomegalovirus exposure and HLA in healthy donors. In the study overall: Most donors, roughly 77% of a few hundred genotyped, fell in the Caucasian-associated ancestry cluster. Study findings and constraints: Presence/absence analyses treated sequencing depth as roughly uniform across donors.

The CDR3 consists of 15 residues. J gave up 10 bases and V 10 bases, and 18 bases lay outside the gene matches. The germline V gene has CDR1 LNHDA and CDR2 SQIVND (reference sequence). The chain recombines TRBV19 with TRBJ2-1, with 8 bases fitting TRBD2. Sequenced sample: PBMCs. This receptor was obtained from a woman between 35 and 50 years old in good health and CMV-seropositive. In DNA form, the CDR3 reads TGTGCCACATCCCCGGGAGGGGTCCCCGAGGGGGAGCAGTTCTTC. Translated, it gives CATSPGGVPEGEQFF.